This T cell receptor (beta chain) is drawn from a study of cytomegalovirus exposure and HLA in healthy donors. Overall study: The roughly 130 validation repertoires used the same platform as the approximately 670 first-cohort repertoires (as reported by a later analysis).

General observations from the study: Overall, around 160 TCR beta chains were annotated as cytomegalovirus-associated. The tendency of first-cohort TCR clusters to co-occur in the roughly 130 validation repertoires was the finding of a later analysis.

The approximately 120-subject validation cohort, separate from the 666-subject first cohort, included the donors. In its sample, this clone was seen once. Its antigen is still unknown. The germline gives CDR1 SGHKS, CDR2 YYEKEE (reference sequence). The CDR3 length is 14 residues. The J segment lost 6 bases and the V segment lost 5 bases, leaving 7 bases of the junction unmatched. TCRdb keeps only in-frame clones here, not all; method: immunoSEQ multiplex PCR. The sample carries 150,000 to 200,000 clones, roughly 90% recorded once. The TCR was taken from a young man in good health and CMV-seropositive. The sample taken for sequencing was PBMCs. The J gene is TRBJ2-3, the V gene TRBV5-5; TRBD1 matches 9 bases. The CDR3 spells CASRNRDRADTQYF. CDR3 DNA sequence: TGTGCCAGCAGAAACCGGGACAGGGCTGATACGCAGTATTTT.